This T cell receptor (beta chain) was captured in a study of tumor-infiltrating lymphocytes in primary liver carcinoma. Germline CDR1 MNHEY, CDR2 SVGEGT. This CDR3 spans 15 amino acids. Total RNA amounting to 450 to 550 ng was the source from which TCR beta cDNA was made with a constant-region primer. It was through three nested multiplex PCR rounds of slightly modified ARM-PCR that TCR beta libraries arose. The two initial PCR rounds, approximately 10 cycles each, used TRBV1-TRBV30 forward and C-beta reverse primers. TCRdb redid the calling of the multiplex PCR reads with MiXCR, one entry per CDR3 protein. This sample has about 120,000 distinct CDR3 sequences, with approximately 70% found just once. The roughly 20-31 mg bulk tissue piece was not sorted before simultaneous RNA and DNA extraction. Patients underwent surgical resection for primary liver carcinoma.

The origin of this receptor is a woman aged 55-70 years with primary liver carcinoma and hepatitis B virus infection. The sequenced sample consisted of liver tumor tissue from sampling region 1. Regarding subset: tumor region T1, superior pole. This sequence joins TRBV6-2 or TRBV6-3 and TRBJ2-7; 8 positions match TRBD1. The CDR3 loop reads CARTFRQGRNYEQYF. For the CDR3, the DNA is TGTGCGAGGACCTTTCGACAGGGGCGAAACTACGAGCAGTACTTC.